Listed below are T cell receptor beta chains from one sample, sequenced in a study of cytotoxic CD8 clonotypes in ibrutinib-treated CLL. Measured with immunoSEQ multiplex PCR; TCRdb has only the in-frame clones, and not every one. The sample lists more than 200,000 clones, 60% to 75% occurring once. This sample comprised PBMCs, obtained after 24 months of ibrutinib treatment. The receptors stem from a human donor with chronic lymphocytic leukemia. The CDR3 runs from the conserved cysteine through the conserved F or W. The D gene is left open where the match is weak. Size tells how often a clone was seen (once, few, many) or the class of an expanded clone, and some rows leave it out.

clone size,V gene,D gene,J gene,CDR3 DNA,CDR3 protein
once,TRBV9,.,TRBJ2-3,TGTGCCAGCAGCGTAGAAGATTGGGGCGGAAGCACAGATACGCAGTATTTT,CASSVEDWGGSTDTQYF
.,TRBV14,TRBD2,TRBJ2-7,TGTGCCAGCAGACGATCTAGCGGGAGCTCCTACGAGCAGTACTTC,CASRRSSGSSYEQYF
.,TRBV9,TRBD2,TRBJ2-2,TGTGCCAGCAGCGTTACAGGGGTCGGACTAGCGGGGTCCCCCGGGGAGCTGTTTTTT,CASSVTGVGLAGSPGELFF
.,TRBV9,.,TRBJ2-7,TGTGCCAGCAGCGCTAAGGAGCCGACCTACGAGCAGTACTTC,CASSAKEPTYEQYF
once,TRBV11-2,.,TRBJ2-2,TGTGCCAGCAGCTTTTCTAGCTTGTACACCGGGGAGCTGTTTTTT,CASSFSSLYTGELFF
.,TRBV7-9,.,TRBJ2-7,TGTGCCAGCAGCTACACCACCCCTCTCTCCTACGAGCAGTACTTC,CASSYTTPLSYEQYF
few,TRBV5-6,.,TRBJ2-5,TGTGCCAGCAGCCCGGGATATACCAAAGAGACCCAGTACTTC,CASSPGYTKETQYF
.,TRBV14,TRBD1,TRBJ1-1,TGTGCCAGCAGCCAGTCGAGGGGGCGATCGGTTAGCACTGAAGCTTTCTTT,CASSQSRGRSVSTEAFF
.,TRBV6-5,.,TRBJ1-5,TGTGCCAGCAGTTACTCTTCCCAGGGGCGTCAGCCCCAGCATTTT,CASSYSSQGRQPQHF
once,TRBV29-1,TRBD1,TRBJ2-2,TGCAGCGTTGTGCCACCGGGACAGGGGTTCACCGGGGAGCTGTTTTTT,CSVVPPGQGFTGELFF
.,TRBV7-3,.,TRBJ2-3,TGTGCCAGCAGCCCCTTCGGCTCGGCCACAGATACGCAGTATTTT,CASSPFGSATDTQYF
.,TRBV5-1,TRBD2,TRBJ2-4,TGCGCCAGCATATCTCGGGGTTTTAGCGGGAGGGCCGAAACCAAAAACATTCAGTACTTC,CASISRGFSGRAETKNIQYF
.,TRBV5-1,.,TRBJ2-1,TGCGCCAGCAGCATCGAAGCGTATGAGCAGTTCTTC,CASSIEAYEQFF
.,TRBV7-2,.,TRBJ2-1,TGTGCCAGCAGCCCCCGCAGCACAGGGTACAATGAGCAGTTCTTC,CASSPRSTGYNEQFF
.,TRBV5-4,.,TRBJ2-3,TGTGCCAGCAGCTTGGAGGCTAGCCCCGCAGACACGCAGTATTTT,CASSLEASPADTQYF
.,TRBV7-9,TRBD2,TRBJ2-1,TGTGCCAGCAGCTTAGGGCTAGCGGGAGTATTCGGTGAGCAGTTCTTC,CASSLGLAGVFGEQFF
.,TRBV9,TRBD2,TRBJ2-1,TGTGCCAGCAGCATTAGCGGGAGGGCAATAGATGAGCAGTTCTTC,CASSISGRAIDEQFF
once,TRBV28,.,TRBJ1-5,TGTGCCAGCAGTTTTGGGGATTATCAGCCCCAGCATTTT,CASSFGDYQPQHF
.,TRBV6-5,.,TRBJ2-7,TGTGCCAGCAGTTCTCCCTGGACTACGAACGAGCAGTACTTC,CASSSPWTTNEQYF
once,TRBV28,.,TRBJ2-7,TGTGCCAGCAGGCATTTGAGGCGGGAAAAGCTATACGAGCAGTACTTC,CASRHLRREKLYEQYF
.,TRBV2,.,TRBJ2-1,TGTGCCAGCAAGGTGAGCTCCTACAATGAGCAGTTCTTC,CASKVSSYNEQFF
.,TRBV28,.,TRBJ1-2,TGTGCCAGCAGTGCCTCCCGGTCGGGGAGGGGCTACACCTTC,CASSASRSGRGYTF
.,TRBV4-2,TRBD2,TRBJ2-1,TGTGCCAGCAGCCAAACCGGGACTAGCGGAAACAATGAGCAGTTCTTC,CASSQTGTSGNNEQFF
few,TRBV19,.,TRBJ1-1,TGTGCCAGTAGGACTGGACTCCATGGGAACACTGAAGCTTTCTTT,CASRTGLHGNTEAFF
.,TRBV18,TRBD1,TRBJ2-3,TGTGCCAGCTCATCGACCGCCCAGGGGGTTACGCAGTATTTT,CASSSTAQGVTQYF
once,TRBV15,TRBD2,TRBJ2-1,TGTGCCACCAGCAGAGGAGGCGGGAGGGCCACTGAGCAGTTCTTC,CATSRGGGRATEQFF
.,TRBV5-8,.,TRBJ2-1,TGTGCCAGCAGCTTTAGTTCCTCCTACAATGAGCAGTTCTTC,CASSFSSSYNEQFF
.,TRBV28,.,TRBJ2-3,TGTGCCAGTAGCCCCCCAACAACAGATACGCAGTATTTT,CASSPPTTDTQYF
.,TRBV29-1,TRBD1,TRBJ1-2,TGCAGCGTTGATCATAACAGGGGGCGGGACTATGGCTACACCTTC,CSVDHNRGRDYGYTF